This T cell receptor (beta chain) was found in a study of blood T cell repertoires in COVID-19. V was clipped by 1 base and J by 3 bases, with 7 bases between them. CDR1 is MDHEN, CDR2 SYDVKM, per germline. The CDR3 covers 14 residues. In the study's own analysis: How many nucleated cells were present was estimated from reference gene primer amplification. TCRdb keeps only in-frame clones here, not all; method: immunoSEQ multiplex PCR. V and J calls and clone size are as listed in that table; D and trimming were resolved from the DNA. The sample has more than 150,000 clones, 85% to 90% seen once. This chain uses TRBV28 with TRBJ2-4; no clear D gene. Material: peripheral blood. This clonotype originated in a man in his late teens or twenties with acute or convalescent COVID-19. CDR3 nucleotides: TGTGCCAGCAGTTTATTCAGGAACAAAAACATTCAGTACTTC. Amino acids: CASSLFRNKNIQYF. Full variable domain (rest looked up from reference TRBV28 and TRBJ2-4): DVKVTQSSRYLVKRTGEKVFLECVQDMDHENMFWYRQDPGLGLRLIYFSYDVKMKEKGDIPEGYSVSREKKERFSLILESASTNQTSMYLCASSLFRNKNIQYFGAGTRLSVL.